A selection of T cell receptor beta chains follows, all from one sample in a study of cytomegalovirus exposure and HLA in healthy donors. Profiling relied on immunoSEQ multiplex PCR, and the TCRdb table lists in-frame clones only, not all of them. The top ten clones hold about 6.8% of a sample with some 130,000 clones, 70% to 85% of them seen once. Source material: PBMCs. The source of these receptors is a man aged 40-49 years in good health and CMV-seropositive. CDR3s include the opening cysteine and the closing phenylalanine or tryptophan. D genes are given only for firm matches. Clone size is given for some rows only: seen once, a few or many times, or a class if the clone is expanded.

d_gene,abundance,v_gene,j_gene,CDR3aa,CDR3nt
NA,NA,TRBV27,TRBJ1-1,CASSLWLFTEAFF,TGTGCCAGCAGTTTATGGCTTTTTACTGAAGCTTTCTTT
TRBD2,NA,TRBV5-6,TRBJ2-7,CASSFLAGPIYEQYF,TGTGCCAGCAGCTTTTTAGCGGGACCCATATACGAGCAGTACTTC
TRBD1,NA,TRBV18,TRBJ1-4,CASSELAGTGTEKLFF,TGTGCCAGCTCAGAACTTGCCGGGACAGGGACCGAAAAACTGTTTTTT
NA,NA,TRBV21-1,TRBJ2-7,CASSKNQGQTSSSYEQYF,TGTGCCAGCAGCAAAAACCAGGGACAGACATCTTCTTCCTACGAGCAGTACTTC
NA,NA,TRBV6-4,TRBJ2-5,CASSKNPGEVETQYF,TGTGCCAGCAGTAAAAACCCAGGGGAAGTAGAGACCCAGTACTTC
TRBD2,NA,TRBV19,TRBJ2-5,CASSIGPSGQETQYF,TGTGCCAGTAGTATCGGCCCTAGCGGCCAAGAGACCCAGTACTTC
NA,NA,TRBV5-4,TRBJ2-1,CASSQDWSSYNEQFF,TGTGCCAGCAGCCAGGACTGGAGCTCCTACAATGAGCAGTTCTTC
TRBD1,once,TRBV27,TRBJ1-1,CASSPRTGRRNTEAFF,TGTGCCAGCAGTCCCCGGACAGGGAGACGGAACACTGAAGCTTTCTTT
NA,NA,TRBV30,TRBJ1-3,CAWSPRVSGNTIYF,TGTGCCTGGTCCCCTCGGGTCTCTGGAAACACCATATATTTT
NA,NA,TRBV9,TRBJ2-2,CASSVVGGTGNTGELFF,TGTGCCAGCAGCGTAGTGGGGGGGACAGGGAACACCGGGGAGCTGTTTTTT
NA,NA,TRBV19,TRBJ1-5,CASSIRLEVSNQPQHF,TGTGCCAGTAGTATAAGACTGGAAGTTAGCAATCAGCCCCAGCATTTT
TRBD1,NA,TRBV9,TRBJ1-2,CASSAHRGGGYTF,TGTGCCAGCAGCGCCCACAGGGGTGGTGGCTACACCTTC
NA,NA,TRBV10-3,TRBJ2-1,CAISGVRIRDTAYNEQFF,TGTGCCATCAGTGGGGTTAGAATTCGAGACACAGCCTACAATGAGCAGTTCTTC
TRBD2,NA,TRBV9,TRBJ2-7,CASSNRPAGECYEQYF,TGTGCCAGCAGCAATCGGCCAGCGGGAGAGTGTTACGAGCAGTACTTC
NA,NA,TRBV2,TRBJ2-1,CASSEEGQGNEQFF,TGTGCCAGCAGTGAAGAAGGGCAGGGTAATGAGCAGTTCTTC
NA,few,TRBV6-5,TRBJ1-3,CASGQSSGNTIYF,TGTGCCAGCGGACAGAGCTCTGGAAACACCATATATTTT
TRBD1,NA,TRBV10-3,TRBJ1-5,CAISAGGGNQPQHF,TGTGCCATCAGTGCAGGGGGCGGCAATCAGCCCCAGCATTTT
TRBD2,NA,TRBV6-1,TRBJ2-1,CASRLFSGSYNEQFF,TGTGCCAGCAGGCTCTTTAGCGGGTCCTACAATGAGCAGTTCTTC
TRBD2,NA,TRBV14,TRBJ2-7,CASSQDMGTGGNHEQYF,TGTGCCAGCAGCCAAGATATGGGAACGGGAGGGAACCACGAGCAGTACTTC
NA,few,TRBV10-3,TRBJ2-7,CAISGQAYEQYF,TGTGCCATCAGTGGACAGGCCTACGAGCAGTACTTC
TRBD1,NA,TRBV19,TRBJ2-2,CASSIPQTGTKGELFF,TGTGCCAGTAGTATACCCCAGACAGGGACCAAAGGGGAGCTGTTTTTT
TRBD1,few,TRBV6-5,TRBJ2-2,CASTDRVTGELFF,TGTGCCAGCACAGACAGGGTAACCGGGGAGCTGTTTTTT